Below, 9 T cell receptor beta chains from the same sample are listed, as sequenced in a study of blood T cell repertoires in COVID-19. Libraries were prepared by immunoSEQ multiplex PCR; TCRdb keeps only in-frame clonotypes and omits some of them. In the table there are 270,000 or so clones, around 90% of which are singletons. Sequenced sample: peripheral blood. All receptors derive from a woman in her thirties or forties who had recovered from COVID-19.

This chain uses TRBV10-1 with TRBJ2-1; D may be TRBD1 (5 bases). The ends were cut back, 2 bases at V and 14 bases at J, with 10 bases in the middle. Germline V CDR1 and CDR2: WNHNN, SYGVQD (reference sequence). This CDR3 comprises 11 residues. CDR3 coding DNA: TGCGCCAGCAGTGAGCTAGGGGTGAAGTTCTTC. Protein sequence: CASSELGVKFF.

This clone was found once. This chain links TRBV6-5 with TRBJ2-7; 8 bases line up with TRBD2. The junction had 5 bases not matched to a gene; V was cut back by 4 bases and J by 3 bases. This CDR3 is 14 amino acids long. In germline, CDR1 is MNHEY, CDR2 SVGAGI. The CDR3 protein is CASSSHAGGYEQYF. The CDR3 DNA sequence: TGTGCCAGCAGTTCCCATGCGGGGGGCTACGAGCAGTACTTC.

The chain employs TRBV5-1 and TRBJ1-1; D remains ambiguous. Germline V gives CDR1 SGHRS, CDR2 YFSETQ. CDR3 length equals 14 residues. Trimming left V 7 bases short and J 0 bases short, with 13 bases between. The DNA for the CDR3 is TGCGCCAGCCGTGGCCAGGCTATGAACACTGAAGCTTTCTTT. Translation gives CASRGQAMNTEAFF.

The chain joins TRBV5-6 to TRBJ1-6; TRBD1 matches 8 bases. The CDR3 contains 13 residues. The germline V gene encodes CDR1 SGHDT and CDR2 YYEEEE. V was clipped by 7 bases and J by 6 bases; unmatched bases: 3. The CDR3 nucleotides read TGTGCCAGCGCGACAGGGGTTAATTCACCCCTCCACTTT. Translated, it gives CASATGVNSPLHF.

The rearrangement joins TRBV30 to TRBJ1-2; 10 positions match TRBD1. The junction had 11 bases not matched to a gene; V was cut back by 8 bases and J by 2 bases. The length of the CDR3 is 15 residues. Germline V lookup: CDR1 GTSNPN, CDR2 SVGIG (reference sequence). CDR3 region: CAPLTEGQGNYGYTF. The CDR3 nucleotides read TGTGCCCCCCTGACCGAGGGACAGGGGAACTATGGCTACACCTTC.

This chain uses TRBV5-1 with TRBJ2-3; TRBD2 matches 7 bases. The CDR3 is 15 amino acids. CDR1 SGHRS and CDR2 YFSETQ come from the germline V gene. V lost 5 bases to trimming and J lost 0 bases; unmatched junction nucleotides: 6. The CDR3 reads CASRRETSSTDTQYF. The CDR3 coding sequence is TGCGCCAGCAGGCGGGAGACCTCTAGCACAGATACGCAGTATTTT.

The genes are TRBV4-1 and TRBJ2-7, with D tentatively TRBD1 (6 bases). V lost 5 bases, J lost 3 bases, and 14 bases lay in between. CDR3 length: 14 residues. CDR1 and CDR2 (germline): MGHRA, YSYEKL. The CDR3 protein is CASSYRENLYEQYF. The CDR3 region has the DNA TGCGCCAGCAGCTACAGGGAGAACCTCTACGAGCAGTACTTC.

The rearrangement links TRBV27 to TRBJ2-5; possible D gene TRBD2, 7 bases. The CDR3 extends over 14 amino acids. Germline V lookup: CDR1 MNHEY, CDR2 SMNVEV (reference sequence). The ends were cut back, 1 base at V and 4 bases at J, with 10 bases in the middle. CDR3 loop: CASSLLGGAETQYF. DNA for the CDR3: TGTGCCAGCAGTTTATTGGGGGGGGCAGAGACCCAGTACTTC.

This chain joins TRBV6-6 and TRBJ1-1, with 12 bases fitting TRBD1. The CDR3 length is 16 residues. Germline lookup yields CDR1 MNHNY and CDR2 SVGAGI (reference sequence). V shed 0 bases, J shed 7 bases, and the junction held 6 bases outside the gene matches. The CDR3: CASSYSRGQGAIEAFF. Written as DNA, the CDR3 is TGTGCCAGCAGTTACTCGAGGGGACAGGGGGCGATTGAAGCTTTCTTT.